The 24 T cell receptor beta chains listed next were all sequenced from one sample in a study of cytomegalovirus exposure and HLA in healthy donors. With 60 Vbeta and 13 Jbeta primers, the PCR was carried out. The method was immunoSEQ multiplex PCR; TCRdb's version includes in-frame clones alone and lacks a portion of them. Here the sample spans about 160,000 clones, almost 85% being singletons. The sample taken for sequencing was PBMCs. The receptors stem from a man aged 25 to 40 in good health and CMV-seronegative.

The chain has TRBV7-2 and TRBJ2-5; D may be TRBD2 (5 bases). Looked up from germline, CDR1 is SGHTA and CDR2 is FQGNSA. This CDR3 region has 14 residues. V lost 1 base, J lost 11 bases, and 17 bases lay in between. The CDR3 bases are TGTGCCAGCAGCTTAGGTGGGAGCGATAGGGAGCAGTACTTC. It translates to CASSLGGSDREQYF. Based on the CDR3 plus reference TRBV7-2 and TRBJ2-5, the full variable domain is GAGVSQSPSNKVTEKGKDVELRCDPISGHTALYWYRQSLGQGLEFLIYFQGNSAPDKSGLPSDRFSAERTGGSVSTLTIQRTQQEDSAVYLCASSLGGSDREQYFGPGTRLLVL.

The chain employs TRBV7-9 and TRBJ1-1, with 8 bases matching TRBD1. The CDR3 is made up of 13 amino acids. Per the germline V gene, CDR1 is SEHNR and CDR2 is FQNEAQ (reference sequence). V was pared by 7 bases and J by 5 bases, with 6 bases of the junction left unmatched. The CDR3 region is CASTRTGRTEAFF. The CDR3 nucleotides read TGTGCCAGCACCCGGACAGGGAGGACTGAAGCTTTCTTT.

CDR3 residues: CAWGEAGVQETQYF. The DNA of the CDR3 is TGTGCCTGGGGAGAAGCGGGAGTCCAAGAGACCCAGTACTTC. J is TRBJ2-5 and V is TRBV30; 8 bases match TRBD2. The junction had 6 bases not matched to a gene; V was cut back by 5 bases and J by 1 base. CDR1 is GTSNPN, CDR2 SVGIG, per germline (reference sequence). The CDR3 runs to 14 residues.

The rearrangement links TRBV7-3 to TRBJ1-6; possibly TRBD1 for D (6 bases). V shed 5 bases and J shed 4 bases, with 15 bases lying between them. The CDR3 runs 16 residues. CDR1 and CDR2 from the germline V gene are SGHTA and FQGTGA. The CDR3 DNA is TGTGCCAGCAGCCTGGACAGCACATCGTATAATTCACCCCTCCACTTT. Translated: CASSLDSTSYNSPLHF.

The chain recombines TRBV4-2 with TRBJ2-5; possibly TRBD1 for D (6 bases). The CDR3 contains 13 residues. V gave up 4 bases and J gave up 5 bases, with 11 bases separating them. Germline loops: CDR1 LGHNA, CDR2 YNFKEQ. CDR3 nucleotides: TGTGCCAGCAGCCCCAGGGGACGGGAGACCCAGTACTTC. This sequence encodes CASSPRGRETQYF.

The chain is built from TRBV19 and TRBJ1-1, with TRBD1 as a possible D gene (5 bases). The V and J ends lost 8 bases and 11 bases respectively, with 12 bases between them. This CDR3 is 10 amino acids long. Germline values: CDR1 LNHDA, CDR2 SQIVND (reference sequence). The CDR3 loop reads CASRGVEAFF. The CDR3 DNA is TGTGCCAGTCGGGGGGTAGAGGCTTTCTTT.

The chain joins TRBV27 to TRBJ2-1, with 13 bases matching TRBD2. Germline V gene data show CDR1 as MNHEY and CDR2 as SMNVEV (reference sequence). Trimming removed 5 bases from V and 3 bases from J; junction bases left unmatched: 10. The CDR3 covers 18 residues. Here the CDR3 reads CASSLLAGGPTVYNEQFF. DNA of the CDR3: TGTGCCAGCAGTCTACTAGCGGGGGGGCCAACTGTCTACAATGAGCAGTTCTTC.

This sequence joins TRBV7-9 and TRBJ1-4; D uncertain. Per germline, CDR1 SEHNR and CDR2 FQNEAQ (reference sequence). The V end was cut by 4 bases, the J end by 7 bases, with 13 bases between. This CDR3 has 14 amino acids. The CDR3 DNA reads TGTGCCAGCAGCTCCGGACTTGATGGTGAAAAACTGTTTTTT. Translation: CASSSGLDGEKLFF.

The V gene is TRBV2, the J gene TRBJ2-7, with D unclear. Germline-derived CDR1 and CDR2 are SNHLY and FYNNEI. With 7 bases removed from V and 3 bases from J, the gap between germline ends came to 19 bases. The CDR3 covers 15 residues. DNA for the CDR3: TGTGCCAGCACCGCTACCTCACCCTACGTCTACGAGCAGTACTTC. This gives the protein CASTATSPYVYEQYF. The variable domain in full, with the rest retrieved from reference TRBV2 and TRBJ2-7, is EPEVTQTPSHQVTQMGQEVILRCVPISNHLYFYWYRQILGQKVEFLVSFYNNEISEKSEIFDDQFSVERPDGSNFTLKIRSTKLEDSAMYFCASTATSPYVYEQYFGPGTRLTVT.

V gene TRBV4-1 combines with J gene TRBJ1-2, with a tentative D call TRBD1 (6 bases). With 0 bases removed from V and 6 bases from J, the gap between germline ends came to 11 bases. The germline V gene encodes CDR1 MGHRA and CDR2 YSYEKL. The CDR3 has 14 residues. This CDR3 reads CASSQERRGHGYTF. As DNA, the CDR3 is TGCGCCAGCAGCCAAGAGCGCAGGGGACATGGCTACACCTTC.

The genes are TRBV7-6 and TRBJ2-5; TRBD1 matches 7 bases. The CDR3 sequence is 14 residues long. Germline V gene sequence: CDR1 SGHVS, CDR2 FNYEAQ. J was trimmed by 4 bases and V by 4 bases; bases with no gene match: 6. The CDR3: CASSYDRVPETQYF. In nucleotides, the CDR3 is TGTGCCAGCAGCTACGACAGGGTACCAGAGACCCAGTACTTC.

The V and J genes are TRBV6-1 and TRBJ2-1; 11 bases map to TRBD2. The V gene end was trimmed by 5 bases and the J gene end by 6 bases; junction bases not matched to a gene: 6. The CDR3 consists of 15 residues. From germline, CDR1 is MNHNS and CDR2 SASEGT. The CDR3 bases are TGTGCCAGCAGTCCCCTAGCGGGGGGTATCAATGAGCAGTTCTTC. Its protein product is CASSPLAGGINEQFF.

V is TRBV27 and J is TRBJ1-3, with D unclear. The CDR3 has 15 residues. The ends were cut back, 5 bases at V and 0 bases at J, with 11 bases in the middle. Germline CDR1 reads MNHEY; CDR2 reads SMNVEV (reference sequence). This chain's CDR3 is CASSITYSSGNTIYF. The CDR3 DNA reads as TGTGCCAGCAGTATCACGTATAGCTCTGGAAACACCATATATTTT.

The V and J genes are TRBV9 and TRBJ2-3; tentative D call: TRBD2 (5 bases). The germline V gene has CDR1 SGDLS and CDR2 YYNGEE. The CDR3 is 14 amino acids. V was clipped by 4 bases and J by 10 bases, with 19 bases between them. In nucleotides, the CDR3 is TGTGCCAGCAGCACTAACGGAGAAGACTACCCGCAGTATTTT. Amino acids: CASSTNGEDYPQYF.

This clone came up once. The CDR3 reads CASSLGQGKGQYF. Written as DNA, the CDR3 is TGTGCCAGCAGCTTAGGTCAGGGAAAAGGGCAGTACTTC. The chain couples TRBV13 to TRBJ2-7, with a weak D call TRBD1 (5 bases). V lost 0 bases and J 9 bases, leaving 12 bases between the germline ends. Germline V gene lookup returns CDR1 PRHDT and CDR2 FYEKMQ (reference sequence). The CDR3 is made up of 13 amino acids.

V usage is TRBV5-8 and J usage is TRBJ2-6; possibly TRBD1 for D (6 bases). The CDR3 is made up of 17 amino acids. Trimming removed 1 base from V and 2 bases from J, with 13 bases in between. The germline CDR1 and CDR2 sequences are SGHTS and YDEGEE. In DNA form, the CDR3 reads TGTGCCAGCAGCTTGTTGGCGGCAGGGGCTGGGGCCAACGTCCTGACTTTC. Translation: CASSLLAAGAGANVLTF.

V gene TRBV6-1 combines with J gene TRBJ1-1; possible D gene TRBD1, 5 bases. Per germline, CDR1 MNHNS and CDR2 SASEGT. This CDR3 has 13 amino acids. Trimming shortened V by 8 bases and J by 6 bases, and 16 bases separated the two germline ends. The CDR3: CASGFGGIAEAFF. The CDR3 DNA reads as TGTGCCAGCGGGTTCGGGGGAATCGCTGAAGCTTTCTTT.

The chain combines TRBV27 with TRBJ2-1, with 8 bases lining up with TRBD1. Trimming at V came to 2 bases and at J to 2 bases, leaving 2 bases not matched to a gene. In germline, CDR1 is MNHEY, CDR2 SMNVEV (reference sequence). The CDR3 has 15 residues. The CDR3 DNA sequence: TGTGCCAGCAGTTTACTACAGGGGGCCTACAATGAGCAGTTCTTC. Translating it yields CASSLLQGAYNEQFF.

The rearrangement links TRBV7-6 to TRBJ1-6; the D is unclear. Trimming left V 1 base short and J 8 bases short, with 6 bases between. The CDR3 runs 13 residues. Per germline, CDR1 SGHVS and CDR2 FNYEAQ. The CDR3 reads CASSLGGDSPLHF. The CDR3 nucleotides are TGTGCCAGCAGCTTAGGAGGAGATTCACCCCTCCACTTT.

The DNA for the CDR3 is TGCGCCAGCAGCCAAGGACAGGGAGATTCACCCCTCCACTTT. Translated, it gives CASSQGQGDSPLHF. The chain carries TRBV4-1 and TRBJ1-6, with TRBD1 matching 7 bases. CDR1 MGHRA and CDR2 YSYEKL come from the germline V gene. This CDR3 spans 14 amino acids. The J segment lost 8 bases and the V segment lost 1 base, leaving 2 bases of the junction unmatched.

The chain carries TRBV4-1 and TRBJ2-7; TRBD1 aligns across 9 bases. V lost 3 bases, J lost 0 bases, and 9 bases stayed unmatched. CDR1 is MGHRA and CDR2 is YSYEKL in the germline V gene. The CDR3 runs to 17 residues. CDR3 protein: CASSHPLGTGSSYEQYF. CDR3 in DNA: TGCGCCAGCAGCCACCCTCTCGGGACAGGGAGCTCCTACGAGCAGTACTTC.

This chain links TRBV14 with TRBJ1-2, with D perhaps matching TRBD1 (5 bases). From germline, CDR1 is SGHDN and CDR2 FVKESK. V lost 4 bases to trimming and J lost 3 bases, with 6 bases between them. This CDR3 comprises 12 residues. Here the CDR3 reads CASSRDYYGYTF. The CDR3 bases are TGTGCCAGCAGCCGGGACTACTATGGCTACACCTTC. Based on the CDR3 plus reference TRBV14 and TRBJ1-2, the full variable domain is EAGVTQFPSHSVIEKGQTVTLRCDPISGHDNLYWYRRVMGKEIKFLLHFVKESKQDESGMPNNRFLAERTGGTYSTLKVQPAELEDSGVYFCASSRDYYGYTFGSGTRLTVV.

CDR3 amino acids: CTSSHPTSGGGGEQFF. CDR3 in DNA: TGCACCAGCAGCCACCCCACTAGCGGGGGCGGTGGTGAGCAGTTCTTC. This chain connects TRBV1 to TRBJ2-1; the table's D call, TRBD2, was not checked against the DNA. TRBV1 is designated a pseudogene. The CDR3 consists of 16 residues.

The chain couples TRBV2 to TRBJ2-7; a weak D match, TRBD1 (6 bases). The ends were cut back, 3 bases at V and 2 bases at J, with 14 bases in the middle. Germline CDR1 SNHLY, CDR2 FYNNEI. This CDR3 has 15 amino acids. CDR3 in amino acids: CASSDQGQRTYEQYF. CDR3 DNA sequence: TGTGCCAGCAGTGACCAAGGACAGCGCACCTACGAGCAGTACTTC.